The text below deals with one T cell receptor (beta chain). These data belong to a study of blood T cell repertoires in COVID-19. In the study overall: The United States, Italy and Spain provided the acute and convalescent COVID-19 samples. PBMCs, B-cell-depleted T cells, or T cells were the source of the cDNA or gDNA that made up the material.

Original processing methods: Reference gene primer amplification gave nucleated cell count estimates. The assay was immunoSEQ multiplex PCR, and TCRdb's table has in-frame clones only and misses some. For V, J and clone size, that table is used; D and trimming come from the DNA. This sample has tens of thousands of clones; over 75% occur once, and the top ten carry approximately 6.2%. CDR3 length: 13 amino acids. Germline trimming cut 10 bases from V and 4 bases from J; bases unmatched to any gene: 6. Germline CDR1 and CDR2: MNHEY and SVGAGI. The specimen was peripheral blood. This sequence joins TRBV6-5 and TRBJ2-1; 8 bases are shared with TRBD1. This receptor was identified in a man aged 40-49 years with acute or convalescent COVID-19. The CDR3 protein is CATQGQVYNEQFF. CDR3 bases: TGTGCCACCCAGGGACAGGTATACAATGAGCAGTTCTTC.